This T cell receptor beta chain was sequenced in a study of read filtering for tumor transcriptome and immune sequencing. Background on the study: Among patients, some 17 were male and some 15 female, aged about 45 to 80 (mean around 66). Fewer than 10 patients were R-ISS I, approximately 15 were R-ISS II, six or seven were R-ISS III.

Molecular barcoded adaptors covering alpha/delta and beta/gamma chains were used on 400 to 450 ng RNA. TCRdb called the reads again in MiXCR, with one record for every CDR3 protein. The table has roughly 35,000 distinct CDR3 sequences, approximately 14% seen once. Trimming cost V 0 bases and J 9 bases, with 9 bases left between them. Germline V lookup: CDR1 SNHLY, CDR2 FYNNEI. This CDR3 spans 14 amino acids. The table lists this clonotype with many counts. At the time of active disease, bone marrow was collected from every patient. Sequenced: a population of CD138-negative cells sorted from bone marrow. This TCR came from a donor aged 40 or over with multiple myeloma. The chain has TRBV2 and TRBJ1-6, with D unresolved. The chain's CDR3 is CASSEALRGSPLHF. The CDR3 coding sequence is TGTGCCAGCAGTGAAGCCCTACGGGGTTCACCCCTCCACTTT. Looking up the rest from reference TRBV2 and TRBJ1-6 gives the full variable domain: EPEVTQTPSHQVTQMGQEVILRCVPISNHLYFYWYRQILGQKVEFLVSFYNNEISEKSEIFDDQFSVERPDGSNFTLKIRSTKLEDSAMYFCASSEALRGSPLHFGNGTRLTVT.